This T cell receptor beta chain emerged from a study of control samples from healthy donors and cancer patients. Using immunoSEQ multiplex PCR, the repertoire was profiled, and TCRdb retains in-frame clones only, with some absent. The sample records 95,000 to 100,000 clones, around 88% being singletons. After removal of 4 bases from V and 9 bases from J, the junction contained 8 bases not matched to a gene. The CDR3 spans 15 residues. Per germline, CDR1 SGHRS and CDR2 YFSETQ. The sequence was collected from a young man in good health. The chain recombines TRBV5-1 with TRBJ1-6; 9 bases line up with TRBD1. The material sequenced was blood. The CDR3: CASSARTGESSPLHF. CDR3 coding DNA: TGCGCCAGCAGCGCGCGGACAGGGGAGAGTTCACCCCTCCACTTT. Filled out from reference TRBV5-1 and TRBJ1-6, the complete variable domain reads KAGVTQTPRYLIKTRGQQVTLSCSPISGHRSVSWYQQTPGQGLQFLFEYFSETQRNKGNFPGRFSGRQFSNSRSEMNVSTLELGDSALYLCASSARTGESSPLHFGNGTRLTVT.